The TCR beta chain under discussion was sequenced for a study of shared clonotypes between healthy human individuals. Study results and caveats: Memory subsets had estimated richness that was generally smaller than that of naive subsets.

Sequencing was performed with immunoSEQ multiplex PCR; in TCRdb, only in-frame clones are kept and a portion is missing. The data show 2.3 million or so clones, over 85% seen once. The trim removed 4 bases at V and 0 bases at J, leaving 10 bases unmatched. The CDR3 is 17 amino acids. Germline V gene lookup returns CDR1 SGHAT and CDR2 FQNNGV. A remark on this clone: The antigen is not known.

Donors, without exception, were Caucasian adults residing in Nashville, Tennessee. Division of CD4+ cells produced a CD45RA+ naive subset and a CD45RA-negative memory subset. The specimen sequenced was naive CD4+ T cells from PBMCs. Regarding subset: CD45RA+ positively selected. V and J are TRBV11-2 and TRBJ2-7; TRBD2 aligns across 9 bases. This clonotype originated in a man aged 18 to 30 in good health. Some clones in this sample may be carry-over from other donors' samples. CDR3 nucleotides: TGTGCCAGCAGCTCCCCTGATCTAGCGGGGAGCTCCTACGAGCAGTACTTC. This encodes CASSSPDLAGSSYEQYF.